One and the same sample provided the 22 T cell receptor beta chains below, sequenced in a study of shared T cell receptors in the human thymus. Clones were read by immunoSEQ multiplex PCR, and TCRdb kept only the in-frame ones, dropping some. The sample includes about 380,000 clones, 95% of them seen just once. The sequenced sample consisted of thymocytes. The receptors here all came from a human donor.

The chain links TRBV6-4 to TRBJ1-1; D is perhaps TRBD1 (6 bases). Germline CDR1 reads MRHNA; CDR2 reads SNTAGT. The CDR3 has 13 amino acids. V shed 6 bases and J shed 1 base, with 9 bases lying between them. In DNA form, the CDR3 reads TGTGCCAGCAGACAGGGTAAGAACACTGAAGCTTTCTTT. Translation gives CASRQGKNTEAFF.

This chain uses TRBV7-9 with TRBJ2-7; 8 positions agree with TRBD1. The CDR3 runs to 14 residues. The V segment lost 4 bases and the J segment 7 bases; nucleotides outside the gene matches: 9. Germline loops: CDR1 SEHNR, CDR2 FQNEAQ (reference sequence). The CDR3 protein is CASSCPGQAKEQYF. CDR3 sequence (DNA): TGTGCCAGCAGCTGCCCGGGACAGGCAAAGGAGCAGTACTTC.

In its sample, this clone was seen a few times. The chain couples TRBV10-3 to TRBJ1-5, with no clear D. Germline values: CDR1 ENHRY, CDR2 SYGVKD. The CDR3 loop spans 18 amino acids. V was clipped by 0 bases and J by 1 base, with 16 bases between them. The CDR3 spells CAISESGKRAASNQPQHF. CDR3 coding DNA: TGTGCCATCAGTGAGTCGGGGAAGAGGGCGGCGAGCAATCAGCCCCAGCATTTT.

The chain has TRBV5-5 and TRBJ2-7, with a possible D match to TRBD1 (6 bases). V lost 4 bases and J lost 0, with 17 bases in between. Germline-derived CDR1 and CDR2 are SGHKS and YYEKEE (reference sequence). The CDR3 runs to 16 residues. CDR3 sequence reads: CASSPPQGPSSYEQYF. The CDR3 region has the DNA TGTGCCAGCAGCCCACCCCAGGGGCCCAGCTCCTACGAGCAGTACTTC.

The chain joins TRBV7-2 to TRBJ2-4; tentative D call: TRBD2 (5 bases). The germline V gene has CDR1 SGHTA and CDR2 FQGNSA. This CDR3 is built from 15 residues. Trimming removed 3 bases from V and 8 bases from J, with 17 bases in between. CDR3 in DNA: TGTGCCAGCAGCTTCGGCCCAGACGGGGAAGACATTCAGTACTTC. Protein: CASSFGPDGEDIQYF.

The chain combines TRBV7-9 with TRBJ2-1, with TRBD2 as a possible D gene (6 bases). The CDR3 extends over 15 amino acids. V shed 5 bases and J shed 0 bases, with 11 bases lying between them. Germline V CDR1 and CDR2: SEHNR, FQNEAQ (reference sequence). CDR3 in amino acids: CASSVLASSYNEQFF. As DNA, the CDR3 is TGTGCCAGCAGCGTACTAGCTTCCTCCTACAATGAGCAGTTCTTC.

The chain carries TRBV19 and TRBJ2-2, with D possibly TRBD2 on 6 matching bases. Germline V gene sequence: CDR1 LNHDA, CDR2 SQIVND (reference sequence). V lost 5 bases, J lost 2 bases, and 15 bases lay in between. This CDR3 has 16 residues. Here the CDR3 DNA reads TGTGCCAGTAGTCCGCGACACGGGGGTAACACCGGGGAGCTGTTTTTT. Protein product: CASSPRHGGNTGELFF. Full variable domain (remainder filled in from reference TRBV19 and TRBJ2-2): DGGITQSPKYLFRKEGQNVTLSCEQNLNHDAMYWYRQDPGQGLRLIYYSQIVNDFQKGDIAEGYSVSREKKESFPLTVTSAQKNPTAFYLCASSPRHGGNTGELFFGEGSRLTVL.

CDR3 sequence reads: CASSLEAQYF. DNA of the CDR3: TGTGCCAGCAGCTTAGAGGCGCAGTATTTT. J is TRBJ2-3 and V is TRBV7-2; D unclear. The CDR3 length is 10 residues. V lost 1 base and J 10 bases, leaving 3 bases between the germline ends. CDR1 is SGHTA, CDR2 FQGNSA, per germline.

The rearrangement joins TRBV4-1 to TRBJ2-5; the match to TRBD2 covers 12 bases. CDR1 is MGHRA and CDR2 is YSYEKL in the germline V gene. The ends lost 3 bases at V and 4 bases at J; junction bases unmatched: 6. This CDR3 is built from 16 residues. This chain's CDR3 is CASSQPTSGRPETQYF. The CDR3 nucleotides read TGCGCCAGCAGCCAGCCGACTAGCGGGAGACCAGAGACCCAGTACTTC.

This rearrangement joins TRBV18 to TRBJ1-1; D gene ambiguous. Per the germline V gene, CDR1 is KGHSH and CDR2 is LQKENI. V lost 1 base to trimming and J lost 1 base, with 10 bases between them. This CDR3 spans 15 amino acids. The CDR3 sequence: CASSPRRPSNTEAFF. The CDR3 coding sequence is TGTGCCAGCTCACCACGTAGGCCATCGAACACTGAAGCTTTCTTT.

The gene calls are TRBV9 and TRBJ2-3; 7 nucleotides agree with TRBD2. This CDR3 is built from 12 residues. With V trimmed by 3 bases and J by 9 bases, 4 bases remained unmatched. The germline gives CDR1 SGDLS, CDR2 YYNGEE. CDR3 nucleotide sequence: TGTGCCAGCAGCGCGGGGGGTGTCACGCAGTATTTT. Translating it yields CASSAGGVTQYF. The variable domain in full, with the rest retrieved from reference TRBV9 and TRBJ2-3, is DSGVTQTPKHLITATGQRVTLRCSPRSGDLSVYWYQQSLDQGLQFLIQYYNGEERAKGNILERFSAQQFPDLHSELNLSSLELGDSALYFCASSAGGVTQYFGPGTRLTVL.

This chain links TRBV10-3 with TRBJ2-7; 10 bases map to TRBD1. CDR1 and CDR2 (germline): ENHRY, SYGVKD. V shed 4 bases, J shed 5 bases, and the junction held 2 bases outside the gene matches. This CDR3 has 13 residues. CDR3: CAISVTGGDEQYF. The DNA for the CDR3 is TGTGCCATCAGTGTGACAGGGGGCGACGAGCAGTACTTC.

This clone has only a few counts. The chain recombines TRBV7-6 with TRBJ2-5; D gene uncertain. V gave up 3 bases and J gave up 4 bases, with 12 bases separating them. CDR1 and CDR2 (germline): SGHVS, FNYEAQ. This CDR3 spans 14 amino acids. As DNA, the CDR3 is TGTGCCAGCAGCTTGCGACAACTTTCAGAGACCCAGTACTTC. Translating gives CASSLRQLSETQYF. The full variable domain, its missing parts supplied by reference TRBV7-6 and TRBJ2-5, is GAGVSQSPRYKVTKRGQDVALRCDPISGHVSLYWYRQALGQGPEFLTYFNYEAQQDKSGLPNDRFSAERPEGSISTLTIQRTEQRDSAMYRCASSLRQLSETQYFGPGTRLLVL.

This clone showed up just a few times. This chain connects TRBV6-4 to TRBJ1-1; D is uncertain. V lost 6 bases to trimming and J lost 1 base, with 9 bases between them. CDR1 is MRHNA and CDR2 is SNTAGT in the germline V gene. CDR3 length: 13 residues. The DNA for the CDR3 is TGTGCCAGCAGGCAAAGGAGGAACACTGAAGCTTTCTTT. This codes for CASRQRRNTEAFF.

CDR3 bases: TGTGCCAGCTCTACTGGACAGGGGGAAAGAGAATATGAAAAACTGTTTTTT. Translated, it gives CASSTGQGEREYEKLFF. The genes are TRBV18 and TRBJ1-4, with 10 bases aligning to TRBD1. Germline CDR1 is KGHSH and CDR2 is LQKENI. Unmatched junction bases numbered 13, after V lost 6 bases and J lost 6 bases. This CDR3 is built from 17 residues.

The chain has TRBV6-6 and TRBJ1-1; TRBD1 agrees at 8 bases. Looked up from germline, CDR1 is MNHNY and CDR2 is SVGAGI (reference sequence). V dropped 2 bases and J dropped 5; count of bases not matched to a gene: 10. The CDR3 length is 16 residues. The CDR3 loop is CASSYLKTGEGTEAFF. CDR3 bases: TGTGCCAGCAGTTACCTCAAGACAGGGGAGGGGACTGAAGCTTTCTTT.

V usage is TRBV12-2 and J usage is TRBJ2-1; the listed D gene, TRBD2, was not tested against the DNA. TRBV12-2 is classified as a pseudogene. The CDR3 has 17 residues. The CDR3 nucleotides are TGTGCAAGTCGCTTAGCCCCCGGACTAGCGGGAGCGGTTGAGCAGTTCTTC. This encodes CASRLAPGLAGAVEQFF.

This clone appeared once. This chain connects TRBV19 to TRBJ2-5, with D possibly being TRBD2 (6 bases). Germline V CDR1 and CDR2: LNHDA, SQIVND (reference sequence). Deletions cut 2 bases from V and 5 bases from J, with 9 bases between. This CDR3 is built from 13 residues. As DNA, the CDR3 is TGTGCCAGTAGTATACGGGAGTGGGAGACCCAGTACTTC. Protein sequence: CASSIREWETQYF. The complete variable domain, with remaining parts taken from reference TRBV19 and TRBJ2-5, reads DGGITQSPKYLFRKEGQNVTLSCEQNLNHDAMYWYRQDPGQGLRLIYYSQIVNDFQKGDIAEGYSVSREKKESFPLTVTSAQKNPTAFYLCASSIREWETQYFGPGTRLLVL.

The V and J genes are TRBV10-3 and TRBJ2-4; 11 bases match TRBD2. Germline V gives CDR1 ENHRY, CDR2 SYGVKD. Trimming at V came to 10 bases and at J to 0 bases, leaving 8 bases not matched to a gene. The CDR3 is made up of 16 amino acids. CDR3 residues: CATTSGEILAKNIQYF. The CDR3 bases are TGTGCCACGACTAGCGGGGAGATACTAGCCAAAAACATTCAGTACTTC.

CDR3 amino acids: CASSLVAYNSPLHF. The CDR3 DNA sequence: TGTGCCAGCAGCTTGGTCGCCTATAATTCACCCCTCCACTTT. The V and J genes are TRBV5-6 and TRBJ1-6, with D unresolved. Germline CDR1 is SGHDT and CDR2 is YYEEEE. This CDR3 contains 14 residues. V dropped 0 bases and J dropped 2 bases, with 3 bases sitting between them.

The V and J genes are TRBV5-6 and TRBJ1-3; 7 positions match TRBD1. The germline CDR1 and CDR2 sequences are SGHDT and YYEEEE. The CDR3 extends over 15 amino acids. V was pared by 6 bases and J by 3 bases, with 9 bases of the junction left unmatched. The CDR3 coding sequence is TGTGCCAGCACCCTCGAGGGGGCGCTTGGAAACACCATATATTTT. This translates into CASTLEGALGNTIYF.

The V call is TRBV30, the J call TRBJ2-7; no clear D. Germline-derived CDR1 and CDR2 are GTSNPN and SVGIG (reference sequence). The CDR3 is 11 amino acids. The V gene lost 2 bases and the J gene lost 4 bases, with 6 bases spanning the gap. CDR3 region: CAWSPVYEQYF. The CDR3 DNA reads TGTGCCTGGAGTCCGGTATACGAGCAGTACTTC.